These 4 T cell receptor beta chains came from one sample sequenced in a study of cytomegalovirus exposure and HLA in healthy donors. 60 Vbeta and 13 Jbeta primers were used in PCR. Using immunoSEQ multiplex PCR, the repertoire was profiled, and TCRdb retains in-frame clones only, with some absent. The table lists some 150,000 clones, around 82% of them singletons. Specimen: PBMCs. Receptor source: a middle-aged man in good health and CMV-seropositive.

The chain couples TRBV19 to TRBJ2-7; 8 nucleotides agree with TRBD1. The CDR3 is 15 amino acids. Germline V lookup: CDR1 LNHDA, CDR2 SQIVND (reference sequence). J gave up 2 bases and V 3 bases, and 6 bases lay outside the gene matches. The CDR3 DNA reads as TGTGCCAGTAGTATTTTTGGGACAGGAGCCTACGAGCAGTACTTC. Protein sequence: CASSIFGTGAYEQYF.

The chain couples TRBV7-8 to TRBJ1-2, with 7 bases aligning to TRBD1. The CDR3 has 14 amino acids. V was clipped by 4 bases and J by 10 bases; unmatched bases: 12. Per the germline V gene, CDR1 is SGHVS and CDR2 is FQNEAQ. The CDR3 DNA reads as TGTGCCAGCAGCTCCCCCCCTTTGACAGGGTACTACACCTTC. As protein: CASSSPPLTGYYTF.

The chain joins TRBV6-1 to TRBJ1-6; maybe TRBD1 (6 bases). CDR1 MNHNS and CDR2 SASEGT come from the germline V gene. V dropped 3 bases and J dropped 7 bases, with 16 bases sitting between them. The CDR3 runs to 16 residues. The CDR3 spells CASSDRDTINNSPLHF. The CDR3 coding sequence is TGTGCCAGCAGTGACAGGGACACTATTAACAATTCACCCCTCCACTTT.

The CDR3 bases are TGTGCCAGCAGCGTAGATCTAGGGAGCGAGCAGTACTTC. This encodes CASSVDLGSEQYF. The gene calls are TRBV9 and TRBJ2-7, with D perhaps matching TRBD2 (5 bases). This CDR3 comprises 13 residues. Looked up from germline, CDR1 is SGDLS and CDR2 is YYNGEE. V lost 0 bases, J lost 6 bases, and 10 bases lay in between. Supplemented by reference TRBV9 and TRBJ2-7, the full variable domain reads DSGVTQTPKHLITATGQRVTLRCSPRSGDLSVYWYQQSLDQGLQFLIQYYNGEERAKGNILERFSAQQFPDLHSELNLSSLELGDSALYFCASSVDLGSEQYFGPGTRLTVT.